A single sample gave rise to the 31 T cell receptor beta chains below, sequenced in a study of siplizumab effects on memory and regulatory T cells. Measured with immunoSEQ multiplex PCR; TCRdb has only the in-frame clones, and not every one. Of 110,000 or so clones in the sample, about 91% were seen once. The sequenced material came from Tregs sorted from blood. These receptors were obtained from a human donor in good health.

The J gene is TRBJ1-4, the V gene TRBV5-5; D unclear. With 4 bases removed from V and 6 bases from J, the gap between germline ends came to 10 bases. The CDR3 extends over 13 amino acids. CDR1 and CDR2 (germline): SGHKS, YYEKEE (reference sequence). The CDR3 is CASSLATYEKLFF. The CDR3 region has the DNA TGTGCCAGCAGCCTCGCTACTTATGAAAAACTGTTTTTT.

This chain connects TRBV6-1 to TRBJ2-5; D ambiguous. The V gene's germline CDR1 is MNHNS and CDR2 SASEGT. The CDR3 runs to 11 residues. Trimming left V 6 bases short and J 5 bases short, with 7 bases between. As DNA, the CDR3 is TGTGCCAGCAGGGCGTCGGAGACCCAGTACTTC. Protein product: CASRASETQYF.

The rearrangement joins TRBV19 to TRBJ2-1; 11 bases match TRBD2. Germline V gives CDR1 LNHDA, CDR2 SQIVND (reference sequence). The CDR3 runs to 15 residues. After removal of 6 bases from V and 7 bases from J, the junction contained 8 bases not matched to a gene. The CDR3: CASSLLAGVTNEQFF. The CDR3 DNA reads TGTGCCAGTAGCCTACTAGCGGGAGTAACGAATGAGCAGTTCTTC.

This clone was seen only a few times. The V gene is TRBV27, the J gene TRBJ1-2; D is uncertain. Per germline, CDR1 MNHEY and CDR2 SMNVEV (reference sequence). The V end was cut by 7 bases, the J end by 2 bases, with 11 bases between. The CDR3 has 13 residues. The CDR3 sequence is CASTPGRNYGYTF. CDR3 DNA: TGTGCCAGCACCCCCGGGAGGAACTATGGCTACACCTTC.

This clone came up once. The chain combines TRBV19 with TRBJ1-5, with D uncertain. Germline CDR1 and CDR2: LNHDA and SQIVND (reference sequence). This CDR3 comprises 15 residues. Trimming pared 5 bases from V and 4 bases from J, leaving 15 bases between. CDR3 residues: CASSPPPGGNQPQHF. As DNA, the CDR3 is TGTGCCAGTAGTCCCCCTCCCGGTGGGAATCAGCCCCAGCATTTT.

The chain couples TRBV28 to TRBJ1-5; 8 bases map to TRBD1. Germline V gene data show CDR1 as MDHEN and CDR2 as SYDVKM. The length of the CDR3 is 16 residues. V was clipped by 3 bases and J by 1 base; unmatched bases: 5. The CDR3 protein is CASSLQGAGSNQPQHF. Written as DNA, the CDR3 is TGTGCCAGCAGTTTGCAGGGGGCAGGAAGCAATCAGCCCCAGCATTTT. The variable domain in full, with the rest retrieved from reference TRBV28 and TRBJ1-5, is DVKVTQSSRYLVKRTGEKVFLECVQDMDHENMFWYRQDPGLGLRLIYFSYDVKMKEKGDIPEGYSVSREKKERFSLILESASTNQTSMYLCASSLQGAGSNQPQHFGDGTRLSIL.

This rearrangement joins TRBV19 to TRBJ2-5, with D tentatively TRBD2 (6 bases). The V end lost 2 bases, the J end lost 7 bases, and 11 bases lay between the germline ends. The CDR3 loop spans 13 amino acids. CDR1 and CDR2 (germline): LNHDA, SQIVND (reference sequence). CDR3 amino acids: CASSISGDGTQYF. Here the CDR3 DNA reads TGTGCCAGTAGTATATCGGGGGACGGGACCCAGTACTTC.

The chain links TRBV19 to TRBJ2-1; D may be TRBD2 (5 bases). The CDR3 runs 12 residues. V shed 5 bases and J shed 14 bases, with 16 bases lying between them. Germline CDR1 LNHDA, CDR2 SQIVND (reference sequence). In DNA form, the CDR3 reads TGTGCCAGTAGTGCAGGAGGCCCATCGGAGTTCTTC. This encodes CASSAGGPSEFF.

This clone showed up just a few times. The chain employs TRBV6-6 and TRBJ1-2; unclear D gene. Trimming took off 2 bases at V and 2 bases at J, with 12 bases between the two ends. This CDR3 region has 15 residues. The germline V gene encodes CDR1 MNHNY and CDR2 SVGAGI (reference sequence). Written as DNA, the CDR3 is TGTGCCAGCAGTTACCGGGAGGGAGCAAACTATGGCTACACCTTC. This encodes CASSYREGANYGYTF.

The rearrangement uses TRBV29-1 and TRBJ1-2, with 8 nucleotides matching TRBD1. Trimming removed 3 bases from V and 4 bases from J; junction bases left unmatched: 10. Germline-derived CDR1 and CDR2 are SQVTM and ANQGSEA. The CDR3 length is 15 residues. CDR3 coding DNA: TGCAGCGTTGATCGTCGACAGGGGATGGCCTATGGCTACACCTTC. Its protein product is CSVDRRQGMAYGYTF. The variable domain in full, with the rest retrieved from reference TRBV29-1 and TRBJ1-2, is SAVISQKPSRDICQRGTSLTIQCQVDSQVTMMFWYRQQPGQSLTLIATANQGSEATYESGFVIDKFPISRPNLTFSTLTVSNMSPEDSSIYLCSVDRRQGMAYGYTFGSGTRLTVV.

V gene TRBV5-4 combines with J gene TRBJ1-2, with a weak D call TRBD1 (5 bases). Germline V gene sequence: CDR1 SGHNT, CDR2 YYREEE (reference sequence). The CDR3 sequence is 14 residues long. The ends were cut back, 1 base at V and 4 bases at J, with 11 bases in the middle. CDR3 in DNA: TGTGCCAGCAGCTTGATGCAGGGTGGCTATGGCTACACCTTC. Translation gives CASSLMQGGYGYTF.

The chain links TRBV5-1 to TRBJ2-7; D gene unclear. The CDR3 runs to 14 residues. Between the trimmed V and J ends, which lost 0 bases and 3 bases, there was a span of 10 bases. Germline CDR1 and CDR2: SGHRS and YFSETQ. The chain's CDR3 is CASSLEGRSYEQYF. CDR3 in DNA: TGCGCCAGCAGCTTGGAAGGCAGGAGCTACGAGCAGTACTTC.

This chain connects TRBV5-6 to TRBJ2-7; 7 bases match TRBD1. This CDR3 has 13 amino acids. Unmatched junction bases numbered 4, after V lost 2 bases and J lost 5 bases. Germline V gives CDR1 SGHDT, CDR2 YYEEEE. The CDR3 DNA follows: TGTGCCAGCAGCTTAAACAGGGGAGACGAGCAGTACTTC. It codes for CASSLNRGDEQYF.

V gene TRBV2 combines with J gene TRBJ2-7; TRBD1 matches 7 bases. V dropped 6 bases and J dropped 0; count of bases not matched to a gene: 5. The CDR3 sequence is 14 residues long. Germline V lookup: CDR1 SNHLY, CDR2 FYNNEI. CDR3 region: CASRKTGSSYEQYF. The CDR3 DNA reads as TGTGCCAGCAGAAAGACAGGGAGCTCCTACGAGCAGTACTTC.

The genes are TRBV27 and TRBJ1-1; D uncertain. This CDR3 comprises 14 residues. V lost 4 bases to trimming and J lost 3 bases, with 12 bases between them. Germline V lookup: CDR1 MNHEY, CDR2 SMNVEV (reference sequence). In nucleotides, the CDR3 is TGTGCCAGCAGTTCCGACCCTAGTTACACTGAAGCTTTCTTT. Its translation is CASSSDPSYTEAFF.

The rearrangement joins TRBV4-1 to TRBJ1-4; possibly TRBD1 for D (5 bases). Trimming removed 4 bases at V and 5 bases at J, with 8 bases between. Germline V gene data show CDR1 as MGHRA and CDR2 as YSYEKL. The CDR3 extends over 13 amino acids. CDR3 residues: CASSRGANEKLFF. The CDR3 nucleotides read TGCGCCAGCAGCCGAGGGGCGAATGAAAAACTGTTTTTT.

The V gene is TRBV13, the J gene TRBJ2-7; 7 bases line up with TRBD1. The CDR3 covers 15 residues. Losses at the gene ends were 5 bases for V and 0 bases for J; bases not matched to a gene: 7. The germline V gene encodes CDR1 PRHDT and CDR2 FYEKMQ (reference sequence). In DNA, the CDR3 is TGTGCCAGCAGCCGACAGGGAATTAGCTCCTACGAGCAGTACTTC. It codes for CASSRQGISSYEQYF. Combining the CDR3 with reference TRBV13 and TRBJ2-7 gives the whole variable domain AAGVIQSPRHLIKEKRETATLKCYPIPRHDTVYWYQQGPGQDPQFLISFYEKMQSDKGSIPDRFSAQQFSDYHSELNMSSLELGDSALYFCASSRQGISSYEQYFGPGTRLTVT.

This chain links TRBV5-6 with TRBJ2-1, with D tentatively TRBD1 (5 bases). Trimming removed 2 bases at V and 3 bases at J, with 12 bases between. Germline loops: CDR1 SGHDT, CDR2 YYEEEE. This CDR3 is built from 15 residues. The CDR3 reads CASSFYRSHYNEQFF. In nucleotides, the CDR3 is TGTGCCAGCAGCTTTTACAGGAGCCACTACAATGAGCAGTTCTTC.

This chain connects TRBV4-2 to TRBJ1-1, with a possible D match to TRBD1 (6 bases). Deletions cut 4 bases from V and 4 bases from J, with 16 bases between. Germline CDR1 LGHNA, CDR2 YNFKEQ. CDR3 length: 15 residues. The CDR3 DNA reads TGTGCCAGCAGCCTCCGCCAGGGGCTTGGCACTGAAGCTTTCTTT. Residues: CASSLRQGLGTEAFF.

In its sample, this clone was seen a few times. CDR3 protein: CASSSGAGVSGNTIYF. The CDR3 coding sequence is TGCGCCAGCAGCTCGGGTGCGGGGGTTAGCGGAAACACCATATATTTT. V is TRBV5-1 and J is TRBJ1-3; D is perhaps TRBD1 (5 bases). Trimming removed 3 bases from V and 4 bases from J, with 17 bases in between. CDR1 SGHRS and CDR2 YFSETQ come from the germline V gene. This CDR3 contains 16 residues.

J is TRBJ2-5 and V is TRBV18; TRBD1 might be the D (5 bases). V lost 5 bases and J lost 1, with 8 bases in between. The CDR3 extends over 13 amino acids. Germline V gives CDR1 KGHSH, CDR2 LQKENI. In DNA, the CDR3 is TGTGCCAGCTCAACAGGCTTCCAAGAGACCCAGTACTTC. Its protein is CASSTGFQETQYF.

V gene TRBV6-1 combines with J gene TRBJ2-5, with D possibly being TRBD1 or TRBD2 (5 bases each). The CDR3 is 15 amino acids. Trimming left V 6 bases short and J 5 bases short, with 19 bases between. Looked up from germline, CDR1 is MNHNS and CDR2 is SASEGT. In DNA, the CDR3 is TGTGCCAGCAGGGAACTAGGGACCACCAGGGAGACCCAGTACTTC. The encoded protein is CASRELGTTRETQYF.

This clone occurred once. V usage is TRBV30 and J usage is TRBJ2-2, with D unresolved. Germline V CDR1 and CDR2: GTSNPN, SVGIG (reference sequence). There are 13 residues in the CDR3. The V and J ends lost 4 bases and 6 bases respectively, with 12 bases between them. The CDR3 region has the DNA TGTGCCTGGAATGTTGTCCAACCCGGGGAGCTGTTTTTT. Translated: CAWNVVQPGELFF. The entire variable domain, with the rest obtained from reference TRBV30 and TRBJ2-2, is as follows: SQTIHQWPATLVQPVGSPLSLECTVEGTSNPNLYWYRQAAGRGLQLLFYSVGIGQISSEVPQNLSASRPQDRQFILSSKKLLLSDSGFYLCAWNVVQPGELFFGEGSRLTVL.

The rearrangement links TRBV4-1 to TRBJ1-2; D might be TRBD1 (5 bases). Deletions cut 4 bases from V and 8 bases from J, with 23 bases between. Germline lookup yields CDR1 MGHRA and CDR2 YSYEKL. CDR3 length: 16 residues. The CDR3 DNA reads TGCGCCAGCAGCCTGGGGGATGGTAATTGGGTGAGGGGCTACACCTTC. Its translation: CASSLGDGNWVRGYTF.

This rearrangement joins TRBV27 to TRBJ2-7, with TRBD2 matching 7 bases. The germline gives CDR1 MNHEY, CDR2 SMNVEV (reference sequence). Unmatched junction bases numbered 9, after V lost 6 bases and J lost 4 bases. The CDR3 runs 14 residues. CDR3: CASRPAAGRYEQYF. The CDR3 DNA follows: TGTGCCAGCAGACCCGCGGCCGGGAGGTACGAGCAGTACTTC.

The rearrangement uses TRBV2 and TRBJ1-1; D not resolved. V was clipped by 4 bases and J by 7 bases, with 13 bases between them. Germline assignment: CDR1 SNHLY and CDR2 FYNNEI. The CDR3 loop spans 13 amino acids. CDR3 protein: CASSGVKEYEAFF. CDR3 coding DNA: TGTGCCAGCAGTGGTGTCAAGGAATATGAAGCTTTCTTT.

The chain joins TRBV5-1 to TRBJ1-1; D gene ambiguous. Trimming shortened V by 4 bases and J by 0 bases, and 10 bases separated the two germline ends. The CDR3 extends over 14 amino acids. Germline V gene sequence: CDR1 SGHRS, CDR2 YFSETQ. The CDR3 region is CASSVGSLNTEAFF. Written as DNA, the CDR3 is TGCGCCAGCAGCGTCGGGAGCCTGAACACTGAAGCTTTCTTT.

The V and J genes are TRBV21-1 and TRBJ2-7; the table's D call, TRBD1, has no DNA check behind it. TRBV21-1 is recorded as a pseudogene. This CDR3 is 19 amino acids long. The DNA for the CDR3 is TGTGCCAGCAGCAAAGTAGAGGGGGCCTTAATGTTACCCCACTACGAGCAGTACTTC. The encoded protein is CASSKVEGALMLPHYEQYF.

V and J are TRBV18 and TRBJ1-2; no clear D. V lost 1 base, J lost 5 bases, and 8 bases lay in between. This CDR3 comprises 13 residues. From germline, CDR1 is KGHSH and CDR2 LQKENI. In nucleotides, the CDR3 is TGTGCCAGCTCACCACAGACTGGGTATGGCTACACCTTC. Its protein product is CASSPQTGYGYTF.

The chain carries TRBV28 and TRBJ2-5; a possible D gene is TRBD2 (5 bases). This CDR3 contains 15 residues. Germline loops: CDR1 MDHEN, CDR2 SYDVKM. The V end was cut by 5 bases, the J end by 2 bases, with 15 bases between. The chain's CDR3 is CASSAISGKQETQYF. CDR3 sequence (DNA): TGTGCCAGCAGTGCGATCTCGGGGAAACAAGAGACCCAGTACTTC.

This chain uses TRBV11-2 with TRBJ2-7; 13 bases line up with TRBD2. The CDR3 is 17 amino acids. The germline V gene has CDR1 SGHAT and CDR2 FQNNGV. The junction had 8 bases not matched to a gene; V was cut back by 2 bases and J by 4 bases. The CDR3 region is CASSLWTSGRSRYEQYF. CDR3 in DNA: TGTGCCAGCAGCTTATGGACTAGCGGGAGAAGTCGTTACGAGCAGTACTTC.